A single sample is the source of the 14 T cell receptor beta chains below, sequenced in a study of T cell responses to AZD1222 COVID-19 vaccine. Measured with immunoSEQ multiplex PCR; TCRdb has only the in-frame clones, and not every one. The sample contains 200,000 or so clones, 90% of which appear only once. The specimen comprised peripheral blood, sampled on day 0 of AZD1222 vaccination. These receptors were taken from an adult in good health.

The sample holds one count of this clone. The V call is TRBV28, the J call TRBJ1-2; TRBD1 agrees at 7 bases. The CDR3 totals 15 residues. Germline V gene lookup returns CDR1 MDHEN and CDR2 SYDVKM. V lost 5 bases, J lost 4 bases, and 10 bases stayed unmatched. In DNA form, the CDR3 reads TGTGCCAGCAGTCCGTCGGACAGGAGGGGCTATGGCTACACCTTC. It yields the protein CASSPSDRRGYGYTF.

CDR3 sequence reads: CASSFVGVNTGELFF. CDR3 in DNA: TGTGCCAGCAGTTTTGTGGGAGTGAACACCGGGGAGCTGTTTTTT. The chain couples TRBV27 to TRBJ2-2, with D possibly matching TRBD2 (5 bases). This CDR3 comprises 15 residues. The ends were cut back, 3 bases at V and 1 base at J, with 9 bases in the middle. The germline V gene encodes CDR1 MNHEY and CDR2 SMNVEV (reference sequence).

This clone has just a few counts. The rearrangement joins TRBV9 to TRBJ1-6; TRBD1 agrees at 7 bases. This CDR3 is 16 amino acids long. The ends lost 6 bases at V and 5 bases at J; junction bases unmatched: 11. Per the germline V gene, CDR1 is SGDLS and CDR2 is YYNGEE. In nucleotides, the CDR3 is TGTGCCAGCACCCGTACCACCGGGACAGATAATTCACCCCTCCACTTT. Translated: CASTRTTGTDNSPLHF.

The V gene is TRBV27, the J gene TRBJ1-2; tentatively, D is TRBD1 (6 bases). CDR1 is MNHEY, CDR2 SMNVEV, per germline (reference sequence). The CDR3 runs 16 residues. Trimming left V 5 bases short and J 5 bases short, with 21 bases between. The CDR3 protein is CASSPGHLSAWYGYTF. The CDR3, as DNA: TGTGCCAGCAGTCCGGGACACCTAAGCGCCTGGTATGGCTACACCTTC.

This clone has only one observation. The rearrangement links TRBV9 to TRBJ2-1, with 9 bases aligning to TRBD1. The CDR3 is 13 amino acids. Germline CDR1 and CDR2: SGDLS and YYNGEE. V lost 1 base, J lost 9 bases, and 2 bases stayed unmatched. As DNA, the CDR3 is TGTGCCAGCAGCGTACAGGACAGGGGTGAGCAGTTCTTC. Protein sequence: CASSVQDRGEQFF.

V gene TRBV19 combines with J gene TRBJ2-3, with 9 positions matching TRBD1. Germline loops: CDR1 LNHDA, CDR2 SQIVND (reference sequence). Trimming at V came to 4 bases and at J to 4 bases, leaving 6 bases not matched to a gene. CDR3 size: 15 residues. Here the CDR3 DNA reads TGTGCCAGTAGTACAGGACGACAGGGGGCAGATACGCAGTATTTT. Translation: CASSTGRQGADTQYF.

This clone has more than one count but fewer than ten. V is TRBV6-5 and J is TRBJ1-4; a possible D gene is TRBD1 (6 bases). The CDR3 loop spans 14 amino acids. Trimming left V 3 bases short and J 4 bases short, with 9 bases between. Germline CDR1 and CDR2: MNHEY and SVGAGI. CDR3 DNA: TGTGCCAGCAGTTATGGACAGTTTAATGAAAAACTGTTTTTT. Amino acid sequence: CASSYGQFNEKLFF.

The CDR3 bases are TGTGCCACTCTACAGGGGGCGAACACTGAAGCTTTCTTT. Translated: CATLQGANTEAFF. This chain connects TRBV7-9 to TRBJ1-1; TRBD1 matches at 9 bases. V trimming: 10 bases; J trimming: 1 base; junction bases outside the gene matches: 4. This CDR3 contains 13 residues. Germline CDR1 reads SEHNR; CDR2 reads FQNEAQ (reference sequence). Full variable domain (outside the CDR3, taken from reference TRBV7-9 and TRBJ1-1): DTGVSQNPRHKITKRGQNVTFRCDPISEHNRLYWYRQTLGQGPEFLTYFQNEAQLEKSRLLSDRFSAERPKGSFSTLEIQRTEQGDSAMYLCATLQGANTEAFFGQGTRLTVV.

This chain joins TRBV12-3 or TRBV12-4 and TRBJ1-2; maybe TRBD1 (6 bases). Between the trimmed V and J ends, which lost 5 bases and 8 bases, there was a span of 12 bases. The CDR3 has 12 residues. CDR3 protein: CASSGGPLGYTF. CDR3 nucleotides: TGTGCCAGCAGTGGGGGGCCTCTCGGCTACACCTTC.

In this sample, this clone turned up a few times. The chain is built from TRBV6-5 and TRBJ1-6, with 7 bases matching TRBD1. Germline assignment: CDR1 MNHEY and CDR2 SVGAGI. V lost 4 bases and J lost 9; bases outside the gene matches: 6. The CDR3 is 14 residues long. The CDR3 protein is CASSSGQWASPLHF. CDR3 DNA: TGTGCCAGCAGTTCGGGACAGTGGGCTTCACCCCTCCACTTT.

V gene TRBV5-6 combines with J gene TRBJ1-2; 8 bases map to TRBD1. CDR1 is SGHDT and CDR2 is YYEEEE in the germline V gene. The CDR3 loop spans 16 amino acids. With V trimmed by 5 bases and J by 3 bases, 12 bases remained unmatched. CDR3 nucleotides: TGTGCCAGCAGAAGATACCCAGGGGGCGCCGACTATGGCTACACCTTC. It yields the protein CASRRYPGGADYGYTF.

The chain links TRBV2 to TRBJ2-5, with D unclear. Germline V gene sequence: CDR1 SNHLY, CDR2 FYNNEI. This CDR3 has 12 residues. Trimming took 10 bases from V and 1 from J, leaving 10 bases between them. This CDR3 is CATLTVQETQYF. The CDR3 region has the DNA TGTGCCACACTGACGGTCCAAGAGACCCAGTACTTC.

The chain has TRBV21-1 and TRBJ2-7; the D segment call TRBD1 is taken from the table without a DNA check. TRBV21-1 is a listed pseudogene. CDR3 size: 13 residues. CDR3 coding DNA: TGTGCCAGCAGCAAAGATAACAGTTACGAGCAGTACTTC. Protein product: CASSKDNSYEQYF.

The chain couples TRBV7-9 to TRBJ2-2, with D uncertain. CDR1 and CDR2 (germline): SEHNR, FQNEAQ (reference sequence). Trimming left V 1 base short and J 1 base short, with 4 bases between. CDR3 length: 14 amino acids. CDR3 protein: CASSLGQNTGELFF. CDR3 nucleotides: TGTGCCAGCAGCTTAGGACAGAACACCGGGGAGCTGTTTTTT.